The table lists the clone carrying this TCR beta chain with a few counts. Trimming removed 5 bases at V and 10 bases at J, with 11 bases between. The CDR3 has 12 amino acids. Germline CDR1 reads SGHVS; CDR2 reads FNYEAQ. This entry belongs to a study of T cell repertoires in cytomegalovirus infection. TCRdb processed the reads anew with MiXCR; each CDR3 protein has one entry. The sample records 150,000 to 200,000 distinct CDR3 sequences, approximately 30% being singletons. The TCR sequence derives from a human donor in good health (CMV status not recorded). Some clones in this sample may be carry-over from other donors' samples. The chain combines TRBV7-6 with TRBJ2-2, with a possible D match to TRBD1 (5 bases). Sequencing was done on a sample of PBMCs. CDR3 bases: TGTGCCAGCAGCCCTGACAGAGTGGAGCTGTTTTTT. Its protein product is CASSPDRVELFF.